Each of the 27 T cell receptor beta chains below was sequenced from the same sample in a study of blood T cell repertoires in COVID-19. Some clones are missing from TCRdb's copy, which holds only in-frame ones; the method was immunoSEQ multiplex PCR. The table has roughly 220,000 clones, about nine tenths seen once; the top ten hold approximately 2.1%. Sequenced input: peripheral blood. These receptors were taken from a man aged 25 to 40 who had recovered from COVID-19.

The V gene is TRBV7-8, the J gene TRBJ1-6, with D perhaps matching TRBD1 (6 bases). With 4 bases removed from V and 7 bases from J, the gap between germline ends came to 17 bases. In germline, CDR1 is SGHVS, CDR2 FQNEAQ. The CDR3 totals 16 residues. The CDR3 coding sequence is TGTGCCAGCAGCTCCCTGGAGCAGGGGTCAAATTCACCCCTCCACTTT. It specifies CASSSLEQGSNSPLHF. The variable domain in full, completed from reference TRBV7-8 and TRBJ1-6, reads GAGVSQSPRYKVAKRGQDVALRCDPISGHVSLFWYQQALGQGPEFLTYFQNEAQLDKSGLPSDRFFAERPEGSVSTLKIQRTQQEDSAVYLCASSSLEQGSNSPLHFGNGTRLTVT.

The table lists this clone with a few counts. The chain joins TRBV6-2 or TRBV6-3 to TRBJ1-5; TRBD1 aligns across 8 bases. Germline CDR1 and CDR2: MNHEY and SVGEGT. This CDR3 is 15 amino acids long. Trimming cost V 6 bases and J 3 bases; bases outside gene matches: 7. DNA of the CDR3: TGTGCCAGCAGCCAAGACAGGGGACCCAATCAGCCCCAGCATTTT. The encoded protein is CASSQDRGPNQPQHF.

The chain joins TRBV5-6 to TRBJ2-3; D remains ambiguous. V gave up 1 base and J gave up 2 bases, with 2 bases separating them. CDR3 size: 12 residues. Germline V gene sequence: CDR1 SGHDT, CDR2 YYEEEE. CDR3: CASSLYTDTQYF. CDR3 bases: TGTGCCAGCAGCTTGTACACAGATACGCAGTATTTT.

This clone was seen a handful of times. J is TRBJ1-5 and V is TRBV10-1, with TRBD1 as a possible D gene (5 bases). CDR1 is WNHNN, CDR2 SYGVQD, per germline (reference sequence). The CDR3 spans 19 residues. V was pared by 6 bases and J by 4 bases, with 28 bases between. CDR3 nucleotide sequence: TGCGCCAGCAGCGGAAGGGTGCATGCGGAACAGGATAGAAATCAGCCCCAGCATTTT. It translates to CASSGRVHAEQDRNQPQHF.

The V gene is TRBV19, the J gene TRBJ2-1, with D perhaps matching TRBD2 (5 bases). The V gene's germline CDR1 is LNHDA and CDR2 SQIVND (reference sequence). Trimming pared 5 bases from V and 0 bases from J, leaving 11 bases between. This CDR3 region has 15 residues. CDR3 nucleotide sequence: TGTGCCAGTAGTTTACTAGGCAGCTCCTACAATGAGCAGTTCTTC. This translates into CASSLLGSSYNEQFF.

The chain couples TRBV10-1 to TRBJ2-3; D gene uncertain. The CDR3 runs to 15 residues. The germline CDR1 and CDR2 sequences are WNHNN and SYGVQD (reference sequence). V was pared by 4 bases and J by 3 bases, with 14 bases between. CDR3 region: CASSVTNTLTDTQYF. CDR3 nucleotides: TGCGCCAGCAGTGTCACCAACACCTTGACAGATACGCAGTATTTT.

The rearrangement links TRBV5-4 to TRBJ1-2; D is uncertain. This CDR3 has 12 residues. Trimming took 1 base from V and 8 from J, leaving 9 bases between them. Germline CDR1 SGHNT, CDR2 YYREEE (reference sequence). The CDR3 sequence is CASSLKGVGYTF. The DNA of the CDR3 is TGTGCCAGCAGCTTGAAGGGAGTCGGCTACACCTTC.

This chain connects TRBV9 to TRBJ2-1, with D maybe TRBD2 (6 bases). CDR1 is SGDLS, CDR2 YYNGEE, per germline. Trimming cost V 4 bases and J 9 bases, with 23 bases left between them. The CDR3 has 16 residues. CDR3 sequence reads: CASSTVADMVRVEQFF. The CDR3 DNA follows: TGTGCCAGCAGCACAGTAGCGGACATGGTCCGGGTTGAGCAGTTCTTC. The whole variable domain, filled in from reference TRBV9 and TRBJ2-1, reads DSGVTQTPKHLITATGQRVTLRCSPRSGDLSVYWYQQSLDQGLQFLIQYYNGEERAKGNILERFSAQQFPDLHSELNLSSLELGDSALYFCASSTVADMVRVEQFFGPGTRLTVL.

The chain employs TRBV7-9 and TRBJ1-2, with D possibly matching TRBD1 (6 bases). V was clipped by 0 bases and J by 7 bases, with 12 bases between them. The V gene's germline CDR1 is SEHNR and CDR2 FQNEAQ (reference sequence). The CDR3 covers 14 residues. The chain's CDR3 is CASSLARTVSGYTF. CDR3 coding DNA: TGTGCCAGCAGCTTAGCCAGGACAGTGAGTGGCTACACCTTC.

The chain combines TRBV5-4 with TRBJ1-2; 10 bases map to TRBD1. The CDR3 runs to 16 residues. Trimming at V came to 4 bases and at J to 5 bases, leaving 11 bases not matched to a gene. Germline assignment: CDR1 SGHNT and CDR2 YYREEE (reference sequence). The CDR3 sequence is CASSLLTGGAEYGYTF. The CDR3 DNA sequence: TGTGCCAGCAGCCTATTGACAGGGGGCGCCGAATATGGCTACACCTTC.

The chain uses TRBV6-1 and TRBJ1-4, with D possibly being TRBD1 (6 bases). V gave up 3 bases and J gave up 2 bases, with 13 bases separating them. Germline loops: CDR1 MNHNS, CDR2 SASEGT. This CDR3 is 16 amino acids long. The CDR3 loop is CASSEVPTGTNEKLFF. CDR3 nucleotide sequence: TGTGCCAGCAGTGAGGTCCCGACAGGCACTAATGAAAAACTGTTTTTT.

The chain uses TRBV11-2 and TRBJ1-4, with D perhaps TRBD1 (5 bases). V dropped 0 bases and J dropped 7 bases, with 12 bases sitting between them. Germline CDR1 SGHAT, CDR2 FQNNGV. The CDR3 covers 15 residues. In DNA form, the CDR3 reads TGTGCCAGCAGCTTAGATCTACGGCAGGGTGAAAAACTGTTTTTT. Translating it yields CASSLDLRQGEKLFF.

The J gene is TRBJ2-2, the V gene TRBV7-8; D gene uncertain. Trimming took off 4 bases at V and 6 bases at J, with 9 bases between the two ends. The CDR3 is made up of 13 amino acids. Germline loops: CDR1 SGHVS, CDR2 FQNEAQ. CDR3 DNA: TGTGCCAGCAGCTCCTATCCCGCCGGGGAGCTGTTTTTT. This codes for CASSSYPAGELFF.

The chain carries TRBV6-4 and TRBJ2-1, with 8 bases that match TRBD1. With V trimmed by 4 bases and J by 7 bases, 12 bases remained unmatched. The V gene's germline CDR1 is MRHNA and CDR2 SNTAGT. The CDR3 consists of 16 residues. The CDR3 loop is CASSGAGGARLNEQFF. As DNA, the CDR3 is TGTGCCAGCAGTGGGGCAGGGGGCGCGCGGCTTAATGAGCAGTTCTTC.

This sequence joins TRBV6-5 and TRBJ1-2; D ambiguous. The CDR3 length is 13 residues. V was cut by 2 bases and J by 6 bases, with 10 bases left in between. Germline V gene data show CDR1 as MNHEY and CDR2 as SVGAGI. CDR3 nucleotides: TGTGCCAGCAGTTACCGGGGATCTCATGGCTACACCTTC. Amino acids: CASSYRGSHGYTF.

This clone was picked up one time. V usage is TRBV18 and J usage is TRBJ1-3; D gene unclear. V dropped 4 bases and J dropped 2 bases, with 15 bases sitting between them. CDR3 length equals 16 residues. The germline CDR1 and CDR2 sequences are KGHSH and LQKENI. As DNA, the CDR3 is TGTGCCAGCTCACAATTGGGCCCTGGCGCTGGAAACACCATATATTTT. Amino acids: CASSQLGPGAGNTIYF.

The chain is built from TRBV27 and TRBJ2-7, with TRBD1 matching over 9 bases. The CDR3 spans 14 residues. Germline CDR1 is MNHEY and CDR2 is SMNVEV (reference sequence). Unmatched junction bases numbered 7, after V lost 5 bases and J lost 5 bases. The CDR3 region has the DNA TGTGCCAGCAGTGTCCGGGACAGGGAACACGAGCAGTACTTC. Protein product: CASSVRDREHEQYF.

V and J are TRBV27 and TRBJ2-1; 12 positions agree with TRBD2. From germline, CDR1 is MNHEY and CDR2 SMNVEV (reference sequence). Trimming at V came to 2 bases and at J to 2 bases, leaving 4 bases not matched to a gene. The CDR3 runs 17 residues. CDR3 in DNA: TGTGCCAGCAGTTTAACTAGCGGGGGGATTCCCTACAATGAGCAGTTCTTC. This translates into CASSLTSGGIPYNEQFF.

In nucleotides, the CDR3 is TGTGCCAGCAGTGTAGACAGGTCGGCAACTAATGAAAAACTGTTTTTT. This sequence encodes CASSVDRSATNEKLFF. The chain employs TRBV6-1 and TRBJ1-4, with a tentative D call TRBD1 (6 bases). With 4 bases removed from V and 0 bases from J, the gap between germline ends came to 12 bases. This CDR3 has 16 amino acids. Germline CDR1 MNHNS, CDR2 SASEGT.

The chain is built from TRBV5-1 and TRBJ2-5; the match to TRBD1 covers 8 bases. Losses at the gene ends were 2 bases for V and 3 bases for J; bases not matched to a gene: 3. Germline V CDR1 and CDR2: SGHRS, YFSETQ. CDR3 length: 14 residues. CDR3 bases: TGCGCCAGCAGCTTCCCAGGGGGCGAAGAGACCCAGTACTTC. Its protein product is CASSFPGGEETQYF.

The CDR3 here is CASSSWGGGNVEKLFF. The CDR3 nucleotides are TGTGCCAGCAGTTCCTGGGGGGGTGGAAACGTTGAAAAACTGTTTTTT. J is TRBJ1-4 and V is TRBV27; TRBD1 is a possible D gene (5 bases). Deletions cut 4 bases from V and 7 bases from J, with 19 bases between. Germline loops: CDR1 MNHEY, CDR2 SMNVEV (reference sequence). The CDR3 covers 16 residues.

The rearrangement uses TRBV5-1 and TRBJ2-2, with TRBD2 matching 7 bases. V lost 0 bases, J lost 0 bases, and 2 bases stayed unmatched. CDR3 size: 16 residues. In germline, CDR1 is SGHRS, CDR2 YFSETQ. The CDR3 reads CASSLGGGTNTGELFF. The CDR3 DNA follows: TGCGCCAGCAGCTTGGGCGGGGGTACGAACACCGGGGAGCTGTTTTTT.

The chain joins TRBV9 to TRBJ2-5; 14 bases map to TRBD2. After removal of 3 bases from V and 2 bases from J, the junction contained 9 bases not matched to a gene. Germline loops: CDR1 SGDLS, CDR2 YYNGEE. The CDR3 covers 18 residues. CDR3 DNA sequence: TGTGCCAGCAGCGCGAGGACTAGCGGGGGGCTTGGGCAAGAGACCCAGTACTTC. Amino acid sequence: CASSARTSGGLGQETQYF.

The genes are TRBV19 and TRBJ2-4; 12 positions match TRBD2. This CDR3 is built from 17 residues. CDR1 LNHDA and CDR2 SQIVND come from the germline V gene (reference sequence). Trimming took 5 bases from V and 0 from J; bases not matched to a gene: 5. CDR3 nucleotide sequence: TGTGCCAGTAGTTCCAGGACTAGCGGGGTAGCCAAAAACATTCAGTACTTC. The encoded protein is CASSSRTSGVAKNIQYF.

This chain connects TRBV25-1 to TRBJ1-1, with 10 bases aligning to TRBD1. CDR3 length: 16 amino acids. The V gene end was trimmed by 4 bases and the J gene end by 2 bases; junction bases not matched to a gene: 7. Germline CDR1 and CDR2: MGHDK and SYGVNS. The chain's CDR3 is CASSALDRGANTEAFF. The DNA for the CDR3 is TGTGCCAGCAGTGCTCTGGACAGGGGGGCTAACACTGAAGCTTTCTTT.

The chain recombines TRBV9 with TRBJ1-2; D may be TRBD1 (6 bases). V was cut by 4 bases and J by 8 bases, with 21 bases left in between. The germline CDR1 and CDR2 sequences are SGDLS and YYNGEE. The CDR3 contains 15 residues. DNA for the CDR3: TGTGCCAGCAGCCCACACCGGGACACGTTGGAAGGCTACACCTTC. This gives the protein CASSPHRDTLEGYTF.

In its sample, this clone was seen once. The V and J genes are TRBV30 and TRBJ2-1; weak D call: TRBD1 (5 bases). V was cut by 4 bases and J by 4 bases, with 11 bases left in between. This CDR3 comprises 13 residues. CDR1 and CDR2 from the germline V gene are GTSNPN and SVGIG (reference sequence). In DNA, the CDR3 is TGTGCCTGGACATCCAAGGGGTACAATGAGCAGTTCTTC. The encoded protein is CAWTSKGYNEQFF. The entire variable domain, with the rest obtained from reference TRBV30 and TRBJ2-1, is as follows: SQTIHQWPATLVQPVGSPLSLECTVEGTSNPNLYWYRQAAGRGLQLLFYSVGIGQISSEVPQNLSASRPQDRQFILSSKKLLLSDSGFYLCAWTSKGYNEQFFGPGTRLTVL.